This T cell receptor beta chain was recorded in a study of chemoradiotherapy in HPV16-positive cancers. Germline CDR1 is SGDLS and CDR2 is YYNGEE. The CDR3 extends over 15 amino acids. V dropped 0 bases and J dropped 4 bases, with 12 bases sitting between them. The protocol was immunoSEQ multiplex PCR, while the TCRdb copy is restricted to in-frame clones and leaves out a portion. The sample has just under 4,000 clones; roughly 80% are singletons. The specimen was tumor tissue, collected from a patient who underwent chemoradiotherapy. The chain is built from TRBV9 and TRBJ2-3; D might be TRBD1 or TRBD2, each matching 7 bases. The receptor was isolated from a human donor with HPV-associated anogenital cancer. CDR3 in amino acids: CASSVGEGAADTQYF. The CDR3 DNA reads TGTGCCAGCAGCGTAGGGGAGGGGGCGGCAGATACGCAGTATTTT.